This T cell receptor beta chain stems from a study of siplizumab effects on memory and regulatory T cells. From germline, CDR1 is MNHNY and CDR2 SVGAGI (reference sequence). CDR3 length equals 13 residues. V was trimmed by 4 bases and J by 4 bases, leaving 10 bases between them. Per sample, the assay covered 80,000 to 100,000 TCR templates. Profiling relied on immunoSEQ multiplex PCR, and the TCRdb table lists in-frame clones only, not all of them. The repertoire holds some 110,000 clones, with roughly 91% as singletons. This chain uses TRBV6-6 with TRBJ1-2; possibly TRBD1 for D (5 bases). This TCR was recovered from a human donor in good health. Sequenced: CD4+ T cells sorted from blood. CDR3 region: CASSSGGSYGYTF. The CDR3, as DNA: TGTGCCAGCAGTTCTGGGGGTAGCTATGGCTACACCTTC.